Each of the 20 T cell receptor beta chains below was sequenced from the same sample in a study of control samples from healthy donors and cancer patients. Only in-frame clones appear in the TCRdb table, and some are missing; sequencing was by immunoSEQ multiplex PCR. The repertoire has 65,000 to 95,000 clones, around 87% of them found once; the top ten carry around 20%. The source material was blood. The receptor source for this set is a man aged 50-60 years in good health.

V is TRBV7-2 and J is TRBJ2-1; D tentatively reads TRBD1 or TRBD2 (5 bases each). This CDR3 comprises 14 residues. The germline V gene has CDR1 SGHTA and CDR2 FQGNSA. Deletions cut 5 bases from V and 9 bases from J, with 17 bases between. The CDR3 nucleotides read TGTGCCAGCAGCCGGGGCGTGGGAGAGGGTGAGCAGTTCTTC. Amino acids: CASSRGVGEGEQFF.

This rearrangement joins TRBV11-3 to TRBJ2-1; 9 bases match TRBD2. This CDR3 has 16 amino acids. With V trimmed by 1 base and J by 7 bases, 8 bases remained unmatched. Germline CDR1 and CDR2: SGHNT and YENEEA. This chain's CDR3 is CASSLAALAGRNEQFF. CDR3 nucleotides: TGTGCCAGCAGCTTAGCAGCGCTAGCGGGACGGAATGAGCAGTTCTTC.

The chain combines TRBV19 with TRBJ1-2; 7 nucleotides match TRBD1. The CDR3 consists of 14 residues. Germline assignment: CDR1 LNHDA and CDR2 SQIVND (reference sequence). V gave up 5 bases and J gave up 8 bases; unmatched junction bases: 11. The DNA of the CDR3 is TGTGCCAGTAGTTCTGGACAGGCCTATGGCGGCTACACCTTC. Translation: CASSSGQAYGGYTF. The variable domain in full, completed from reference TRBV19 and TRBJ1-2, reads DGGITQSPKYLFRKEGQNVTLSCEQNLNHDAMYWYRQDPGQGLRLIYYSQIVNDFQKGDIAEGYSVSREKKESFPLTVTSAQKNPTAFYLCASSSGQAYGGYTFGSGTRLTVV.

In this sample, this clone turned up once. This chain joins TRBV18 and TRBJ1-2; 8 bases fit TRBD1. The CDR3 totals 14 residues. V lost 3 bases, J lost 8 bases, and 8 bases stayed unmatched. Germline V gene sequence: CDR1 KGHSH, CDR2 LQKENI. The CDR3 DNA is TGTGCCAGCTCACCCGGGACAGGTTACGGCGGCTACACCTTC. Its protein product is CASSPGTGYGGYTF.

The CDR3 bases are TGTGCCAGCAGGTCAACTAGCGGAGAGACCCAGTACTTC. Translation gives CASRSTSGETQYF. This chain links TRBV12-3 or TRBV12-4 with TRBJ2-5; 8 nucleotides align to TRBD2. The CDR3 has 13 residues. The ends lost 6 bases at V and 4 bases at J; junction bases unmatched: 4.

As for this clone: Additional DNA sequences in this sample encode the identical CDR3. V and J are TRBV7-3 and TRBJ1-1; D is perhaps TRBD1 (6 bases). The CDR3 runs 14 residues. V lost 5 bases and J 5 bases, leaving 15 bases between the germline ends. The V gene's germline CDR1 is SGHTA and CDR2 FQGTGA. The DNA for the CDR3 is TGTGCCAGCAGCCCCCGAGGGGGAACGACTGAAGCTTTCTTT. Translated: CASSPRGGTTEAFF.

The J gene is TRBJ1-3, the V gene TRBV15, with unresolved D. In germline, CDR1 is LNHNV, CDR2 YYDKDF (reference sequence). The CDR3 has 15 amino acids. Trimming removed 0 bases at V and 0 bases at J, with 6 bases between. The CDR3 sequence: CATSREQSSGNTIYF. The DNA of the CDR3 is TGTGCCACCAGCAGAGAGCAGAGCTCTGGAAACACCATATATTTT.

The rearrangement links TRBV4-3 to TRBJ1-2, with D uncertain. The CDR3 covers 15 residues. V lost 0 bases and J 2 bases, leaving 10 bases between the germline ends. Germline V gene lookup returns CDR1 LGHNA and CDR2 YSLEER. The CDR3 spells CASSQDNTGNYGYTF. The CDR3 bases are TGCGCCAGCAGCCAAGATAACACGGGGAACTATGGCTACACCTTC.

CDR3 in amino acids: CASSDAGTGGNTIYF. The CDR3 DNA sequence: TGTGCCAGCAGTGACGCAGGGACCGGTGGAAACACCATATATTTT. J is TRBJ1-3 and V is TRBV2; D might be TRBD1 (5 bases). V dropped 3 bases and J dropped 3 bases, with 12 bases sitting between them. Germline lookup yields CDR1 SNHLY and CDR2 FYNNEI. The CDR3 has 15 residues.

The genes are TRBV6-2 or TRBV6-3 and TRBJ1-1; D ambiguous. Germline lookup yields CDR1 MNHEY and CDR2 SVGEGT. The CDR3 sequence is 12 residues long. V shed 1 base and J shed 12 bases, with 12 bases lying between them. For the CDR3, the DNA is TGTGCCAGCAGTTACTTGTTTCGGGCCCCTTTCTTT. It yields the protein CASSYLFRAPFF.

V usage is TRBV7-2 and J usage is TRBJ2-7, with TRBD1 matching over 7 bases. This CDR3 is built from 15 residues. The V gene end was trimmed by 6 bases and the J gene end by 0 bases; junction bases not matched to a gene: 8. Germline CDR1 is SGHTA and CDR2 is FQGNSA. CDR3 sequence: CASRISDRVSYEQYF. CDR3 in DNA: TGTGCCAGCAGGATCTCCGACAGGGTCTCCTACGAGCAGTACTTC.

This chain uses TRBV10-3 with TRBJ1-1; TRBD1 agrees at 8 bases. V lost 10 bases to trimming and J lost 6 bases; unmatched junction nucleotides: 7. This CDR3 spans 12 amino acids. Germline V CDR1 and CDR2: ENHRY, SYGVKD. The CDR3 loop is CATQGAEAEAFF. The DNA of the CDR3 is TGTGCCACCCAGGGGGCAGAGGCTGAAGCTTTCTTT.

The rearrangement links TRBV5-4 to TRBJ2-5, with TRBD1 identical over 9 bases. Germline V CDR1 and CDR2: SGHNT, YYREEE (reference sequence). V was clipped by 3 bases and J by 7 bases; unmatched bases: 4. The CDR3 has 13 residues. CDR3 nucleotide sequence: TGTGCCAGCAGCTGGACAGGGGAGGCGACCCAGTACTTC. Translating it yields CASSWTGEATQYF.

This clone was picked up one time. The chain employs TRBV6-9 and TRBJ2-2, with 9 positions matching TRBD1. The V and J ends lost 3 bases and 5 bases, in that order; junction bases with no gene match: 4. Germline assignment: CDR1 MNHGY and CDR2 SVAAGI. This CDR3 has 15 residues. The CDR3 here is CASSYGQGRTGELFF. The CDR3 DNA sequence: TGTGCCAGCAGTTACGGACAGGGGCGGACCGGGGAGCTGTTTTTT.

This clone was picked up a small number of times. This chain's CDR3 is CASSLVASGGSSYNEQFF. As DNA, the CDR3 is TGCGCCAGCAGCTTGGTGGCTAGCGGGGGCAGCTCCTACAATGAGCAGTTCTTC. The chain joins TRBV5-1 to TRBJ2-1; 10 positions agree with TRBD2. CDR3 length: 18 residues. Germline CDR1 reads SGHRS; CDR2 reads YFSETQ. With V trimmed by 0 bases and J by 0 bases, 6 bases remained unmatched.

The J gene is TRBJ1-1, the V gene TRBV25-1; no firm D call. This CDR3 has 14 amino acids. From germline, CDR1 is MGHDK and CDR2 SYGVNS. V was clipped by 1 base and J by 0 bases, with 6 bases between them. CDR3 in amino acids: CASSEWDLNTEAFF. CDR3 sequence (DNA): TGTGCCAGCAGTGAATGGGATCTGAACACTGAAGCTTTCTTT.

V and J are TRBV30 and TRBJ1-2; no clear D gene. In germline, CDR1 is GTSNPN, CDR2 SVGIG (reference sequence). CDR3 length: 13 amino acids. V was cut by 3 bases and J by 4 bases, with 12 bases left in between. CDR3 amino acids: CAWSGRGRYGYTF. CDR3 DNA sequence: TGTGCCTGGAGCGGTCGAGGGCGCTATGGCTACACCTTC.

This chain uses TRBV24-1 with TRBJ2-2, with TRBD1 as a possible D gene (6 bases). The V and J ends lost 2 bases and 1 base respectively, with 10 bases between them. There are 16 residues in the CDR3. Germline V lookup: CDR1 KGHDR, CDR2 SFDVKD. The CDR3 is CATSDSVTGNTGELFF. The CDR3 DNA is TGTGCCACCAGTGATTCTGTGACAGGGAACACCGGGGAGCTGTTTTTT.

The chain joins TRBV6-1 to TRBJ1-2; TRBD1 aligns across 7 bases. The V gene's germline CDR1 is MNHNS and CDR2 SASEGT. The ends lost 1 base at V and 4 bases at J; junction bases unmatched: 0. The CDR3 is 13 amino acids. The CDR3, as DNA: TGTGCCAGCAGTGAAGGACAGGGCTATGGCTACACCTTC. Residues: CASSEGQGYGYTF.

The gene calls are TRBV27 and TRBJ1-6; D not certain. CDR1 and CDR2 (germline): MNHEY, SMNVEV (reference sequence). This CDR3 has 13 residues. Trimming shortened V by 2 bases and J by 12 bases, and 11 bases separated the two germline ends. CDR3 DNA: TGTGCCAGCAGTTTAGAGGTGGGAGTACCCCTCCACTTT. The encoded protein is CASSLEVGVPLHF.